The 20 T cell receptor beta chains reported below all come from one sample, sequenced in a study of shared clonotypes between healthy human individuals. Profiled with immunoSEQ multiplex PCR; TCRdb holds only in-frame clones, not every one. The table records roughly 1,100,000 clones, approximately 70% of them present only once. Sample: memory CD4+ T cells sorted from blood. Documented subset: CD45RA-negative fraction. These receptor sequences come from a man younger than 35 in good health.

This clone was detected once. The DNA of the CDR3 is TGCAGCGTGGCCCCGTTACTGCAAGAGACCCAGTACTTC. Its translation is CSVAPLLQETQYF. The chain is built from TRBV29-1 and TRBJ2-5; D remains ambiguous. The V gene lost 6 bases and the J gene lost 2 bases, with 13 bases spanning the gap. Germline CDR1 is SQVTM and CDR2 is ANQGSEA. This CDR3 comprises 13 residues.

At least ten counts were recorded for this clone. The CDR3: CASRAGTLGNQPQHF. The CDR3 region has the DNA TGTGCCAGCAGGGCAGGCACTTTGGGCAATCAGCCCCAGCATTTT. The V and J genes are TRBV27 and TRBJ1-5; D gene ambiguous. Deletions cut 6 bases from V and 2 bases from J, with 14 bases between. The germline V gene encodes CDR1 MNHEY and CDR2 SMNVEV (reference sequence). This CDR3 comprises 15 residues.

The chain links TRBV30 to TRBJ2-2; weak D call: TRBD2 (6 bases). Trimming pared 3 bases from V and 4 bases from J, leaving 15 bases between. Looked up from germline, CDR1 is GTSNPN and CDR2 is SVGIG (reference sequence). The CDR3 has 15 residues. CDR3 bases: TGTGCCTGGAGACGTGGCCTAGCGTTCACCGGGGAGCTGTTTTTT. This sequence encodes CAWRRGLAFTGELFF.

The chain has TRBV6-6 and TRBJ2-5; D call uncertain. The CDR3 runs to 14 residues. The germline V and J ends were trimmed by 6 bases and 5 bases, with 16 bases remaining between them. From germline, CDR1 is MNHNY and CDR2 SVGAGI (reference sequence). CDR3 coding DNA: TGTGCCAGCAGAGACCCGGGCAGAATGGAGACCCAGTACTTC. This gives the protein CASRDPGRMETQYF.

This clone was detected once. The CDR3 is CASSPQTSGRPYNEQFF. Written as DNA, the CDR3 is TGTGCCAGCTCACCGCAGACTAGCGGGAGACCCTACAATGAGCAGTTCTTC. The chain is built from TRBV18 and TRBJ2-1, with 12 bases lining up with TRBD2. CDR3 length equals 17 residues. From germline, CDR1 is KGHSH and CDR2 LQKENI. V lost 3 bases, J lost 2 bases, and 5 bases stayed unmatched.

Remarks on this clone: The sample contains more than one DNA sequence encoding this CDR3. This rearrangement joins TRBV10-3 to TRBJ2-7; 7 nucleotides agree with TRBD2. Germline assignment: CDR1 ENHRY and CDR2 SYGVKD. The J segment lost 2 bases and the V segment lost 0 bases, leaving 4 bases of the junction unmatched. The CDR3 has 15 amino acids. The CDR3 sequence is CAISESGLAAYEQYF. CDR3 DNA: TGTGCCATCAGTGAGTCCGGGCTAGCGGCCTACGAGCAGTACTTC.

Regarding this clone: This CDR3 is also generated by other DNA sequences in the sample. The J gene is TRBJ2-3, the V gene TRBV28; D may be TRBD1 (5 bases). V was clipped by 3 bases and J by 6 bases, with 10 bases between them. The CDR3 has 13 amino acids. CDR1 and CDR2 from the germline V gene are MDHEN and SYDVKM. In DNA, the CDR3 is TGTGCCAGCAGTTTTACAGGTCTCGATACGCAGTATTTT. Translation: CASSFTGLDTQYF.

The chain links TRBV5-5 to TRBJ1-1, with a weak D call TRBD1 (5 bases). From germline, CDR1 is SGHKS and CDR2 YYEKEE (reference sequence). The CDR3 sequence is 16 residues long. The V end was cut by 1 base, the J end by 0 bases, with 13 bases between. CDR3 in amino acids: CASSLSGTLMNTEAFF. CDR3 nucleotide sequence: TGTGCCAGCAGCTTGTCCGGGACTCTGATGAACACTGAAGCTTTCTTT.

The sample holds one count of this clone. The same CDR3 is also encoded by other DNA sequences in this sample. The chain uses TRBV9 and TRBJ1-1; D perhaps matches TRBD1 (5 bases). The CDR3 covers 15 residues. Trimming shortened V by 1 base and J by 2 bases, and 12 bases separated the two germline ends. Germline V lookup: CDR1 SGDLS, CDR2 YYNGEE. The CDR3 DNA follows: TGTGCCAGCAGCGTAACCGGGACGGGTAACACTGAAGCTTTCTTT. It encodes CASSVTGTGNTEAFF.

Details on this clone: Distinct nucleotide sequences in the sample also encode this CDR3. CDR3 amino acids: CAISERGLSGNTIYF. The CDR3 DNA sequence: TGTGCCATCAGTGAGCGGGGGCTCTCTGGAAACACCATATATTTT. The gene calls are TRBV10-3 and TRBJ1-3; tentative D call: TRBD1 (6 bases). With 2 bases removed from V and 0 bases from J, the gap between germline ends came to 8 bases. The V gene's germline CDR1 is ENHRY and CDR2 SYGVKD. The CDR3 contains 15 residues.

For the CDR3, the DNA is TGTGCCAGCAAGGACAGGGTCCACTACGAGCAGTACTTC. Translating it yields CASKDRVHYEQYF. V is TRBV6-6 and J is TRBJ2-7; 8 nucleotides agree with TRBD1. The CDR3 is 13 residues long. The ends lost 7 bases at V and 3 bases at J; junction bases unmatched: 5. Germline values: CDR1 MNHNY, CDR2 SVGAGI (reference sequence).

This clone was seen a few times. The gene calls are TRBV7-3 and TRBJ2-5, with D possibly TRBD1 on 5 matching bases. The CDR3 is made up of 13 amino acids. CDR1 is SGHTA and CDR2 is FQGTGA in the germline V gene. V was trimmed by 3 bases and J by 5 bases, leaving 10 bases between them. The DNA for the CDR3 is TGTGCCAGCAGCTTCGACAGCCTGGAGACCCAGTACTTC. The encoded protein is CASSFDSLETQYF.

This clone was observed a handful of times. The genes are TRBV19 and TRBJ2-7, with D possibly TRBD2 on 6 matching bases. Trimming removed 8 bases from V and 2 bases from J, with 16 bases in between. Germline V gene data show CDR1 as LNHDA and CDR2 as SQIVND (reference sequence). CDR3 size: 14 residues. Here the CDR3 reads CASCGAGKTYEQYF. CDR3 coding DNA: TGTGCCAGTTGCGGGGCGGGAAAGACCTACGAGCAGTACTTC.

The J gene is TRBJ2-3, the V gene TRBV11-2, with D perhaps matching TRBD1 or TRBD2 (5 bases each). V dropped 5 bases and J dropped 0 bases, with 15 bases sitting between them. Germline CDR1 SGHAT, CDR2 FQNNGV. The CDR3 runs 16 residues. The CDR3 region is CASSPGTGKSTDTQYF. CDR3 DNA: TGTGCCAGCAGCCCAGGGACGGGGAAAAGCACAGATACGCAGTATTTT.

This clone is medium-sized. The chain links TRBV10-3 to TRBJ1-1; D gene ambiguous. The CDR3 contains 13 residues. Germline V gene sequence: CDR1 ENHRY, CDR2 SYGVKD. Trimming pared 9 bases from V and 2 bases from J, leaving 13 bases between. The CDR3 coding sequence is TGTGCCATTGGACGGAACTTAAACACTGAAGCTTTCTTT. It yields the protein CAIGRNLNTEAFF.

The rearrangement links TRBV6-5 to TRBJ2-3, with 7 bases that match TRBD1. CDR1 MNHEY and CDR2 SVGAGI come from the germline V gene. Trimming took 4 bases from V and 6 from J; bases not matched to a gene: 4. The CDR3 runs to 13 residues. CDR3 nucleotides: TGTGCCAGCAGTTCCCCCAGGGGGGATACGCAGTATTTT. Amino acids: CASSSPRGDTQYF.

The V call is TRBV2, the J call TRBJ1-6; 8 bases match TRBD1. V lost 9 bases, J lost 5 bases, and 6 bases stayed unmatched. This CDR3 has 14 residues. CDR1 and CDR2 from the germline V gene are SNHLY and FYNNEI. The CDR3 region has the DNA TGTGCCAGGAACAGGGGGGGCAATAATTCACCCCTCCACTTT. Its translation: CARNRGGNNSPLHF.

The rearrangement uses TRBV11-2 and TRBJ2-5; D is unclear. Per germline, CDR1 SGHAT and CDR2 FQNNGV. V was cut by 3 bases and J by 5 bases, with 10 bases left in between. CDR3 length: 13 residues. This CDR3 reads CASSFSRAETQYF. The CDR3 coding sequence is TGTGCCAGCAGCTTTAGTCGGGCGGAGACCCAGTACTTC.

The rearrangement joins TRBV30 to TRBJ1-6; tentatively, D is TRBD1 (5 bases). V lost 5 bases and J lost 8, with 13 bases in between. From germline, CDR1 is GTSNPN and CDR2 SVGIG (reference sequence). This CDR3 contains 13 residues. The CDR3: CAWSGGNYSPLHF. The CDR3, as DNA: TGTGCCTGGTCCGGGGGAAATTATTCACCCCTCCACTTT.

The gene calls are TRBV10-3 and TRBJ1-1; D remains ambiguous. V was trimmed by 6 bases and J by 4 bases, leaving 6 bases between them. Germline V gene lookup returns CDR1 ENHRY and CDR2 SYGVKD. This CDR3 region has 11 residues. The CDR3 is CAIREGTEAFF. CDR3 nucleotides: TGTGCCATCAGAGAGGGCACTGAAGCTTTCTTT.